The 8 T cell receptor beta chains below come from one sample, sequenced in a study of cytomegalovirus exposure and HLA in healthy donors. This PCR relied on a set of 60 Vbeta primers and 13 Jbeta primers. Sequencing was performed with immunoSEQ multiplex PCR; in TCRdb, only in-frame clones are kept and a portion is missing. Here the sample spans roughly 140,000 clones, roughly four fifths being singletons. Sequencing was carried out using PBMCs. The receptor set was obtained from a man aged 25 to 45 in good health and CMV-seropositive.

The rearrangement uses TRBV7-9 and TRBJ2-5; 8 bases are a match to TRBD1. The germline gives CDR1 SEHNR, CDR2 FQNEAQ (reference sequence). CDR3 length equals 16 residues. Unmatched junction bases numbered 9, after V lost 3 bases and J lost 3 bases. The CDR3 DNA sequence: TGTGCCAGCAGCTTCGTCCGGGACAGGACCGAAGAGACCCAGTACTTC. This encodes CASSFVRDRTEETQYF.

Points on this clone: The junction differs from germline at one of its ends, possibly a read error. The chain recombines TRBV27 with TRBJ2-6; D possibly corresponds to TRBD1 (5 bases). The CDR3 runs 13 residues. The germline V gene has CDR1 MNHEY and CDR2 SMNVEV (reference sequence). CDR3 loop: CASSISGANGLTF. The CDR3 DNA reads TGTGCCAGCAGTATTTCTGGGGCCAACGGCCTGACTTTC. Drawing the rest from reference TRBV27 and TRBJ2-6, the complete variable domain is EAQVTQNPRYLITVTGKKLTVTCSQNMNHEYMSWYRQDPGLGLRQIYYSMNVEVTDKGDVPEGYKVSRKEKRNFPLILESPSPNQTSLYFCASSISGANGLTFGAGSRLTVL.

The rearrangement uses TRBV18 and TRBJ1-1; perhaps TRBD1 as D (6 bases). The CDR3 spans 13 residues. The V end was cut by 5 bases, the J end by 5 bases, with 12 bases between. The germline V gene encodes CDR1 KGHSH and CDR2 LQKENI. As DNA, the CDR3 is TGTGCCAGCTCAGACAGGCATGGGACTGAAGCTTTCTTT. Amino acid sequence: CASSDRHGTEAFF.

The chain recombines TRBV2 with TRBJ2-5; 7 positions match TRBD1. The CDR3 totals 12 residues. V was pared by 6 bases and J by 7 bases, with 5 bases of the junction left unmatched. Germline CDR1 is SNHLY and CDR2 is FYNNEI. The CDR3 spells CASRTGTGTQYF. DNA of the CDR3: TGTGCCAGCAGGACAGGGACCGGGACCCAGTACTTC.

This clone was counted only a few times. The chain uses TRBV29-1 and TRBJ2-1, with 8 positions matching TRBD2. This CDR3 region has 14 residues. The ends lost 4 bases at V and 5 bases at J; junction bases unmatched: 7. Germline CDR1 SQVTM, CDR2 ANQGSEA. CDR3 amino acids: CSVVLAGLDNEQFF. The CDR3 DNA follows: TGCAGCGTTGTTTTAGCGGGACTCGACAATGAGCAGTTCTTC.

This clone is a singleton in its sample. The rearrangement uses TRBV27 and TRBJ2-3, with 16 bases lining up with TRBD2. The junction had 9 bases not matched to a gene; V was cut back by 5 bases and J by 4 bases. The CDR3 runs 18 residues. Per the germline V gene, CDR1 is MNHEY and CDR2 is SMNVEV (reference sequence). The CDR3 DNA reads TGTGCCAGCAGTCCGGGACTAGCGGGAGGGCCGGAGGCAGATACGCAGTATTTT. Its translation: CASSPGLAGGPEADTQYF.

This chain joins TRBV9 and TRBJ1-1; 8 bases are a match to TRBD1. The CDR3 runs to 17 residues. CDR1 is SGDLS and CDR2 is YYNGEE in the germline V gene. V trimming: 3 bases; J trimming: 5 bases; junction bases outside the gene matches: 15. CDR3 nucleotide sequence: TGTGCCAGCAGCGGTCGAAGGACAGGGCAGGAAAGGACTGAAGCTTTCTTT. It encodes CASSGRRTGQERTEAFF.

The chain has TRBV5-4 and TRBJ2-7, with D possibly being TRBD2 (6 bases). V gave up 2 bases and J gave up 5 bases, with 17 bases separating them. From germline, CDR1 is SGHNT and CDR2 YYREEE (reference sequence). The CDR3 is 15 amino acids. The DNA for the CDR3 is TGTGCCAGCAGCTTTGGGAGGATAGTCGCCAACGAGCAGTACTTC. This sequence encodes CASSFGRIVANEQYF.